Listed below are T cell receptor beta chains from one sample, sequenced in a study of brain T cells in children with intractable seizures. Assay: immunoSEQ multiplex PCR; the TCRdb copy retains only in-frame clones and omits some. The sample yields about 7,800 clones, around 69% seen once. The input for sequencing was resected brain tissue, taken at surgery. The receptor source for this set is a boy younger than two with tuberous sclerosis and intractable seizures. Each CDR3 is given with its conserved first and last residue. A D gene is named only where the DNA matches it firmly. Size is stated for part of the rows, as once, few or many counts, or as a class when the clone is expanded.

v_gene	j_gene	abundance	d_gene	CDR3aa	CDR3nt
TRBV19	TRBJ2-7	NA	NA	CASSIDHQRAYEQYF	TGTGCCAGTAGTATAGATCACCAGCGGGCCTACGAGCAGTACTTC
TRBV6-2/TRBV6-3	TRBJ1-1	NA	TRBD1	CASSSGQRNTEAFF	TGTGCCAGCAGCTCGGGACAGAGAAACACTGAAGCTTTCTTT
TRBV5-4	TRBJ2-1	NA	NA	CASSLIGPAGNEQFF	TGTGCCAGCAGCTTGATAGGGCCAGCCGGCAATGAGCAGTTCTTC
TRBV30	TRBJ1-1	NA	NA	CAWSVSRVSVGTEAFF	TGTGCCTGGAGTGTATCGAGGGTGAGTGTGGGCACTGAAGCTTTCTTT
TRBV2	TRBJ1-4	NA	TRBD1	CASSGDRGWPNEKLFF	TGTGCCAGCAGTGGCGACAGGGGCTGGCCTAATGAAAAACTGTTTTTT
TRBV5-1	TRBJ2-7	NA	TRBD1	CASRVGTAYEQYF	TGCGCCAGCCGAGTCGGGACAGCCTACGAGCAGTACTTC
TRBV4-1	TRBJ1-1	NA	NA	CASSQDFGQGYTEAFF	TGCGCCAGCAGCCAAGATTTCGGGCAGGGTTACACTGAAGCTTTCTTT
TRBV6-1	TRBJ1-4	NA	NA	CASSVFYADSPTNNEKLFF	TGTGCCAGCAGTGTGTTTTACGCGGACAGCCCTACGAATAATGAAAAACTGTTTTTT
TRBV21-1	TRBJ1-2	NA	NA	CASSKATYRGTYGYTF	TGTGCCAGCAGCAAAGCCACGTACAGGGGCACCTATGGCTACACCTTC
TRBV6-5	TRBJ2-1	NA	NA	CASILLGRQFF	TGTGCCAGCATCCTCTTGGGGAGGCAGTTCTTC
TRBV6-6	TRBJ2-1	few	NA	CASNYNEQFF	TGTGCCAGCAACTACAATGAGCAGTTCTTC
TRBV19	TRBJ2-1	NA	TRBD2	CASSRGIPGLISYNEQFF	TGTGCCAGTAGTAGGGGAATACCGGGACTAATATCCTACAATGAGCAGTTCTTC
TRBV7-9	TRBJ2-7	large	NA	CASSRTGSLEEQYF	TGTGCCAGCAGTAGAACAGGGTCTCTGGAGGAGCAGTACTTC
TRBV7-9	TRBJ2-2	NA	TRBD2	CASSFTFSRLAGVTGELFF	TGTGCCAGCAGCTTTACTTTTTCCAGACTAGCGGGGGTGACCGGGGAGCTGTTTTTT
TRBV27	TRBJ1-2	NA	NA	CASSLSLDGGYTF	TGTGCCAGCAGTTTATCCCTCGATGGGGGCTACACCTTC
TRBV2	TRBJ1-6	NA	NA	CASSGPGKRPLHF	TGTGCCAGCAGTGGGCCAGGGAAACGGCCCCTCCACTTT
TRBV19	TRBJ1-2	NA	TRBD1	CGLKAGGDGYTF	TGTGGTCTAAAGGCAGGGGGTGATGGCTACACCTTC
TRBV29-1	TRBJ2-1	NA	NA	CSVLLESLNEQFF	TGCAGCGTTTTACTAGAATCTCTTAATGAGCAGTTCTTC
TRBV4-1	TRBJ1-1	few	NA	CASSQDSGGFTEAFF	TGCGCCAGCAGCCAAGATAGTGGCGGGTTCACTGAAGCTTTCTTT
TRBV10-3	TRBJ2-1	NA	TRBD1	CAISGTGAPYNEQFF	TGTGCCATCAGTGGGACAGGGGCCCCCTACAATGAGCAGTTCTTC
TRBV3-1/TRBV3-2	TRBJ2-7	once	NA	CASSQALGVSYEQYF	TGTGCCAGCAGCCAAGCCCTCGGAGTCTCCTACGAGCAGTACTTC
TRBV11-3	TRBJ2-3	few	NA	CASSSADREGDTQYF	TGTGCCAGCAGCTCCGCGGACAGGGAGGGAGATACGCAGTATTTT
TRBV9	TRBJ2-2	NA	NA	CASSGGAEANTGELFF	TGTGCCAGCAGCGGGGGGGCGGAAGCGAACACCGGGGAGCTGTTTTTT
TRBV3-1/TRBV3-2	TRBJ1-2	NA	TRBD1	CASSQGQGALYGYTF	TGTGCCAGCAGCCAAGGACAGGGGGCACTCTATGGCTACACCTTC
TRBV2	TRBJ1-4	NA	NA	CANDIGEKLFF	TGTGCCAACGACATAGGGGAAAAACTGTTTTTT
TRBV29-1	TRBJ2-1	NA	TRBD2	CSVESGLAGGYPYNEQFF	TGCAGCGTTGAGTCCGGACTAGCGGGAGGGTATCCCTACAATGAGCAGTTCTTC
TRBV5-4	TRBJ2-7	few	NA	CASSLPGLDYVEQYF	TGTGCCAGCAGCTTACCCGGCCTCGACTACGTGGAGCAGTACTTC
TRBV27	TRBJ1-1	NA	TRBD1	CASRTRGHTEAFF	TGTGCCAGCAGGACGAGGGGGCACACTGAAGCTTTCTTT
TRBV2	TRBJ1-2	NA	TRBD1	CASSDRVGWGYTF	TGTGCCAGCAGCGACAGGGTTGGGTGGGGCTACACCTTC
TRBV12-5	TRBJ1-5	NA	TRBD1	CASGLGLTGWDQPQHF	TGTGCTAGTGGTTTGGGGCTGACAGGGTGGGATCAGCCCCAGCATTTT
TRBV7-2	TRBJ2-5	NA	TRBD2	CASSPGTSGKTQYF	TGTGCCAGCAGCCCCGGGACTAGCGGGAAGACCCAGTACTTC
TRBV19	TRBJ2-3	NA	NA	CASSIRGSHTDTQYF	TGTGCCAGTAGTATACGAGGGTCCCACACAGATACGCAGTATTTT
TRBV9	TRBJ2-3	NA	TRBD2	CASSVPTSGYTDTQYF	TGTGCCAGCAGCGTACCGACTAGCGGATACACAGATACGCAGTATTTT
TRBV5-1	TRBJ2-6	few	NA	CASRLTTGANVLTF	TGCGCCAGCAGGTTAACTACTGGGGCCAACGTCCTGACTTTC
TRBV7-2	TRBJ2-7	once	TRBD1	CASSSRGGDRGREQYF	TGTGCCAGCAGCTCCCGGGGTGGGGACAGGGGGCGCGAGCAGTACTTC
TRBV5-4	TRBJ2-7	NA	TRBD2	CASSSLAGGSYEQYF	TGTGCCAGCAGCTCTCTAGCGGGAGGCTCCTACGAGCAGTACTTC
TRBV30	TRBJ2-5	few	NA	CAWSWRETQYF	TGTGCCTGGAGTTGGAGAGAGACCCAGTACTTC
TRBV6-1	TRBJ2-2	few	NA	CALLGGTGELFF	TGTGCCCTCTTAGGGGGGACCGGGGAGCTGTTTTTT
TRBV6-2/TRBV6-3	TRBJ2-7	NA	NA	CASSYLKDFAYEQYF	TGTGCCAGCAGTTACTTAAAGGACTTCGCCTACGAGCAGTACTTC
TRBV29-1	TRBJ2-7	once	TRBD1	CSVEQGVFMEQYF	TGCAGCGTTGAACAGGGGGTGTTTATGGAGCAGTACTTC
TRBV9	TRBJ2-7	NA	TRBD1	CASSVGQGAYEQYF	TGTGCCAGCAGCGTAGGACAGGGGGCATACGAGCAGTACTTC
TRBV29-1	TRBJ2-1	NA	NA	CSVSPPDDNEQFF	TGCAGCGTGTCACCGCCGGACGACAATGAGCAGTTCTTC
TRBV15	TRBJ2-1	NA	NA	CATSTEGASNEQFF	TGTGCCACCAGTACGGAGGGGGCATCCAATGAGCAGTTCTTC
TRBV12-1	TRBJ2-3	NA	NA	CASSLPLTGTVRLTDTQYF	TGTGCCAGCAGCTTGCCGCTTACCGGGACCGTAAGGCTAACAGATACGCAGTATTTT
TRBV4-1	TRBJ2-5	few	TRBD1	CASSHWDREQETQYF	TGCGCCAGCAGCCATTGGGACAGGGAGCAAGAGACCCAGTACTTC
TRBV6-5	TRBJ2-7	once	TRBD1	CASSYQGQHYEQYF	TGTGCCAGCAGTTACCAGGGACAGCACTACGAGCAGTACTTC
TRBV19	TRBJ1-1	NA	NA	CASNPRGSGEAFF	TGTGCCAGTAATCCAAGAGGGTCAGGTGAAGCTTTCTTT
TRBV6-6	TRBJ2-7	NA	TRBD1	CAIRTGVQYEQYF	TGTGCCATTAGGACAGGGGTTCAGTACGAGCAGTACTTC
TRBV6-6	TRBJ2-5	NA	NA	CAIKTLGTAGETQYF	TGTGCCATCAAAACTCTCGGGACCGCGGGAGAGACCCAGTACTTC
TRBV6-5	TRBJ2-3	NA	TRBD2	CASKLSGATDTQYF	TGTGCCAGCAAACTGAGCGGGGCGACAGATACGCAGTATTTT
TRBV2	TRBJ1-5	NA	TRBD1	CASSAQGGYNQPQHF	TGTGCCAGCAGTGCTCAGGGGGGGTACAATCAGCCCCAGCATTTT
TRBV3-1/TRBV3-2	TRBJ2-5	NA	NA	CASSQDLRGQETQYF	TGTGCCAGCAGCCAAGATCTGCGGGGACAAGAGACCCAGTACTTC
TRBV6-6	TRBJ1-2	NA	TRBD1	CAILQIRSGGRYGYTF	TGTGCCATCCTACAAATTCGATCAGGGGGCAGATATGGCTACACCTTC
TRBV14	TRBJ1-4	once	NA	CASSQAKEGPTIREKLFF	TGTGCCAGCAGCCAAGCGAAGGAGGGACCAACTATAAGGGAAAAACTGTTTTTT
TRBV2	TRBJ1-2	few	NA	CASPTKTEHYGYTF	TGTGCCAGTCCCACAAAGACGGAACACTATGGCTACACCTTC
TRBV6-6	TRBJ1-2	once	NA	CATRTHYGYTF	TGTGCCACCCGGACCCACTATGGCTACACCTTC
TRBV2	TRBJ1-1	NA	NA	CARTRQKNTEAFF	TGTGCCAGGACCCGACAGAAGAACACTGAAGCTTTCTTT
TRBV15	TRBJ2-7	NA	TRBD2	CATSREGGGAYEQYF	TGTGCCACCAGCAGAGAGGGCGGGGGGGCCTACGAGCAGTACTTC
TRBV5-1	TRBJ1-1	NA	TRBD1	CASSPQGGTEAFF	TGCGCCAGCAGCCCTCAGGGGGGCACTGAAGCTTTCTTT